This T cell receptor (beta chain) is from a study of T cell responses to AZD1222 COVID-19 vaccine. Whole-study findings and limits: Spike-specific TCR breadth and depth grew following two AZD1222 doses. Unmutated variant regions reportedly attract nearly half of all spike-specific TCRs. Just a handful of AZD1222 recipients tested seropositive at baseline.

The CDR3 is 14 residues long. Deletions cut 5 bases from V and 1 base from J, with 12 bases between. Germline CDR1 is LNHDA and CDR2 is SQIVND (reference sequence). This clone appeared a single time. The antigen remains unidentified. TCRdb keeps only in-frame clones here, not all; method: immunoSEQ multiplex PCR. The sample has tens of thousands of clones; 87% are singletons. This material consisted of peripheral blood, taken 28 days after the second AZD1222 dose. The rearrangement uses TRBV19 and TRBJ2-7; maybe TRBD1 (6 bases). This clonotype originated in an adult who received the AZD1222 COVID-19 vaccine. For the CDR3, the DNA is TGTGCCAGTAGTCCAGGGGCACTATCCTACGAGCAGTACTTC. Translating gives CASSPGALSYEQYF.